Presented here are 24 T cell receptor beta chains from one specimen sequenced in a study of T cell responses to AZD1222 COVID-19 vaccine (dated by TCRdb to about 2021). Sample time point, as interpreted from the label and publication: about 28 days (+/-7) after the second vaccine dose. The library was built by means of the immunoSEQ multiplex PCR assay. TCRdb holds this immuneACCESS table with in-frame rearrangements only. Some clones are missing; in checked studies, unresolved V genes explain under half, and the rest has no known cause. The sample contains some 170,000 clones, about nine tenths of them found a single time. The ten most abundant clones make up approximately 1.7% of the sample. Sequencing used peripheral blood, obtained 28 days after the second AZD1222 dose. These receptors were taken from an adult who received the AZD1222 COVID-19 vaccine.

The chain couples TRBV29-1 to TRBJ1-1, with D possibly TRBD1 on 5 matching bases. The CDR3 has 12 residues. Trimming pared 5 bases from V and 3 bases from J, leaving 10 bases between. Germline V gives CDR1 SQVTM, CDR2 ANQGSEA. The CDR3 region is CSVRTLDTEAFF. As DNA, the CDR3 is TGCAGCGTTAGGACACTGGACACTGAAGCTTTCTTT.

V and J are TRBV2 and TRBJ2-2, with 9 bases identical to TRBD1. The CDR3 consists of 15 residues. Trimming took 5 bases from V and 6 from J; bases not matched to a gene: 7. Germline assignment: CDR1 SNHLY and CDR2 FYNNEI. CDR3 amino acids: CASSRQGGFPGELFF. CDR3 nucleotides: TGTGCCAGCAGTCGACAGGGGGGGTTCCCCGGGGAGCTGTTTTTT.

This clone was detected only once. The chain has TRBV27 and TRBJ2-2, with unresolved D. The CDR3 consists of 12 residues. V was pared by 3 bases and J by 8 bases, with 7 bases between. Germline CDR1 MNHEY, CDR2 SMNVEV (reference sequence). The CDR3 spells CASSFPGGELFF. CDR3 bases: TGTGCCAGCAGTTTTCCTGGGGGGGAGCTGTTTTTT.

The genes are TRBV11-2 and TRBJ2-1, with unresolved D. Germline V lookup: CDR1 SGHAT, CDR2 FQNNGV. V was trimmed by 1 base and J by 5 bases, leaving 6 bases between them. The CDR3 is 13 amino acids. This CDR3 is CASSLVSHNEQFF. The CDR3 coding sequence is TGTGCCAGCAGCTTAGTATCCCACAATGAGCAGTTCTTC.

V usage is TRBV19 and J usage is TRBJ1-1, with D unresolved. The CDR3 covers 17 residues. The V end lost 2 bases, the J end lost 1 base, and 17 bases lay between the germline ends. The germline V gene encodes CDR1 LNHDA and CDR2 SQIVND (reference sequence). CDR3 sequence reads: CASSIRVGGWGNTEAFF. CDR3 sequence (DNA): TGTGCCAGTAGTATAAGAGTAGGCGGGTGGGGGAACACTGAAGCTTTCTTT.

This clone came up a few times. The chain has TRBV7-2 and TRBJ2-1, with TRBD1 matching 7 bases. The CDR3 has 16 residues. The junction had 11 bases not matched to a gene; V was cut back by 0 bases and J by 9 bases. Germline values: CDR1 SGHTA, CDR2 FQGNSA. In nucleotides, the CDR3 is TGTGCCAGCAGCTTAGCACAGGGGCCCCATACCGGTGAGCAGTTCTTC. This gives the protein CASSLAQGPHTGEQFF.

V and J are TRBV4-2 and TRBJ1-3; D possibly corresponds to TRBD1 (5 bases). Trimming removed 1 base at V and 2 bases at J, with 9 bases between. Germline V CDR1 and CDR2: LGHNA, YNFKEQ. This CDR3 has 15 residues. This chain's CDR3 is CASSQGQGAGNTIYF. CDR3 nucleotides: TGTGCCAGCAGCCAAGGTCAAGGGGCTGGAAACACCATATATTTT.

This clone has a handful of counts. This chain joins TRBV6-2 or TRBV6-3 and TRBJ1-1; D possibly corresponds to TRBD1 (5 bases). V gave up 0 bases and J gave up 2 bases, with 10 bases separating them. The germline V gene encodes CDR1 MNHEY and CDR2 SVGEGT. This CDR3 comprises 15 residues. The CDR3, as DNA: TGTGCCAGCAGTTACTCGGGACGGGTAAACACTGAAGCTTTCTTT. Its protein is CASSYSGRVNTEAFF.

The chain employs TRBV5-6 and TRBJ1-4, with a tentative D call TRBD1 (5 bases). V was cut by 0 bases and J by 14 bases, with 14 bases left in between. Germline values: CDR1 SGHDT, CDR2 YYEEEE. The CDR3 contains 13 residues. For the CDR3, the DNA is TGTGCCAGCAGCTTGGCCGGGGAGGGGCGTCTGTTTTTT. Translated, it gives CASSLAGEGRLFF.

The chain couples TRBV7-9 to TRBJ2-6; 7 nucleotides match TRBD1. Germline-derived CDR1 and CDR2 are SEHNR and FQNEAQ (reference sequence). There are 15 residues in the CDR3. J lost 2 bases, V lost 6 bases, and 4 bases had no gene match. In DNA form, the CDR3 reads TGTGCCAGCAGAAATGACAGGGCTGGGGCCAACGTCCTGACTTTC. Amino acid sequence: CASRNDRAGANVLTF. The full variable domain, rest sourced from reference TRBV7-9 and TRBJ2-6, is DTGVSQNPRHKITKRGQNVTFRCDPISEHNRLYWYRQTLGQGPEFLTYFQNEAQLEKSRLLSDRFSAERPKGSFSTLEIQRTEQGDSAMYLCASRNDRAGANVLTFGAGSRLTVL.

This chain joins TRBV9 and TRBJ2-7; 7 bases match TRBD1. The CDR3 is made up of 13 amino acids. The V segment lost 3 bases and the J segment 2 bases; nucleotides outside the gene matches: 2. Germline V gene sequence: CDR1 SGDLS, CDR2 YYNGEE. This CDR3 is CASSAQGAYEQYF. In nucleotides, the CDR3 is TGTGCCAGCAGCGCCCAGGGGGCCTACGAGCAGTACTTC.

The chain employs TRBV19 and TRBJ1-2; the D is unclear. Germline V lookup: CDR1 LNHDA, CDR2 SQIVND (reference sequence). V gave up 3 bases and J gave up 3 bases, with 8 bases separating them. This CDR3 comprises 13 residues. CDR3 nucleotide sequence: TGTGCCAGTAGTATGGTGGCGGACTATGGCTACACCTTC. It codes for CASSMVADYGYTF.

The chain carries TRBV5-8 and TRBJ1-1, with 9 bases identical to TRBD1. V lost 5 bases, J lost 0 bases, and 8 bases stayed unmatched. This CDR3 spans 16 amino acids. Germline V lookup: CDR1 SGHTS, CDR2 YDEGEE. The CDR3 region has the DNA TGTGCCAGCAGAGCCGGGACAGGGATTTTGAACACTGAAGCTTTCTTT. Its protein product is CASRAGTGILNTEAFF.

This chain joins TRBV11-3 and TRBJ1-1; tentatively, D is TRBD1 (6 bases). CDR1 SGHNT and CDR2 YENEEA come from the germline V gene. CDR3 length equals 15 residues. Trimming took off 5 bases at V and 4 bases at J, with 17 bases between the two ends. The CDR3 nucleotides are TGTGCCAGCAGCCGCGGGGGGGCGCGGGGCACTGAAGCTTTCTTT. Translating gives CASSRGGARGTEAFF.

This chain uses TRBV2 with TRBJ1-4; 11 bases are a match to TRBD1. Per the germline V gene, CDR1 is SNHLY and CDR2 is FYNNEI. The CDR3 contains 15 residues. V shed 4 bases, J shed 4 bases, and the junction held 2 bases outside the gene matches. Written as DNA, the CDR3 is TGTGCCAGCAGTGGCGGGACAGGGGGTAATGAAAAACTGTTTTTT. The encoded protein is CASSGGTGGNEKLFF. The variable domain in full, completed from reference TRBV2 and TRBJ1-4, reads EPEVTQTPSHQVTQMGQEVILRCVPISNHLYFYWYRQILGQKVEFLVSFYNNEISEKSEIFDDQFSVERPDGSNFTLKIRSTKLEDSAMYFCASSGGTGGNEKLFFGSGTQLSVL.

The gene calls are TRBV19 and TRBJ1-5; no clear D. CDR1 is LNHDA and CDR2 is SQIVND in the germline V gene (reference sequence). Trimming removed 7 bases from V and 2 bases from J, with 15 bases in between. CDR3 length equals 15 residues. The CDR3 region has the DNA TGTGCCAGTAAGTTTTATCGGGCCGGCAATCAGCCCCAGCATTTT. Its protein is CASKFYRAGNQPQHF.

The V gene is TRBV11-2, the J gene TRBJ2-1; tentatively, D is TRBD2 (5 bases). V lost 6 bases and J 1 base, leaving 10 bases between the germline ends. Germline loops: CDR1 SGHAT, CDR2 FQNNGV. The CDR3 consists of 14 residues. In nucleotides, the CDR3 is TGTGCCAGCAGAAAAACGGGATCCTACAATGAGCAGTTCTTC. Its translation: CASRKTGSYNEQFF.

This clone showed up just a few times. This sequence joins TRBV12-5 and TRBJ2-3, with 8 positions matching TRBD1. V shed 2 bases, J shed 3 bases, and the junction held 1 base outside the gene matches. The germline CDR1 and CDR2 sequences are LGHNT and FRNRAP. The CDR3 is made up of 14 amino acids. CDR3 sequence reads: CASGLRQGTDTQYF. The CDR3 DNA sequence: TGTGCTAGTGGTTTGAGACAGGGGACAGATACGCAGTATTTT.

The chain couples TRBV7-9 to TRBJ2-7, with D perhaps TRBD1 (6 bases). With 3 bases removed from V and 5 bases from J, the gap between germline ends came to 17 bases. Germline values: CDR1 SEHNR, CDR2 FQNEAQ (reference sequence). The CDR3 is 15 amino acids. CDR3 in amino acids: CASSFGNRVGHEQYF. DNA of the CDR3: TGTGCCAGCAGCTTTGGTAACAGGGTGGGCCACGAGCAGTACTTC.

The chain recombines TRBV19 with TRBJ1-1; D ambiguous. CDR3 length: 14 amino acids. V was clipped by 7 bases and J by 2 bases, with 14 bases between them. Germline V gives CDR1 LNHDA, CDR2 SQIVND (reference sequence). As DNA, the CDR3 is TGTGCCAGTACGTCAGGACGGATCAACACTGAAGCTTTCTTT. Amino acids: CASTSGRINTEAFF.

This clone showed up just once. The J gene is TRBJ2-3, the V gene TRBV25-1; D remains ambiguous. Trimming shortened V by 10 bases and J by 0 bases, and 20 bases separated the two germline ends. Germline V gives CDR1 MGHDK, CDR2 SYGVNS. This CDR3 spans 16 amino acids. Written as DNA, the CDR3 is TGTGCCACCGAAGTGTGGACCCAGGCGAGCACAGATACGCAGTATTTT. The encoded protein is CATEVWTQASTDTQYF. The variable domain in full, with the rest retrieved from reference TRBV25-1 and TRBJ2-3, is EADIYQTPRYLVIGTGKKITLECSQTMGHDKMYWYQQDPGMELHLIHYSYGVNSTEKGDLSSESTVSRIRTEHFPLTLESARPSHTSQYLCATEVWTQASTDTQYFGPGTRLTVL.

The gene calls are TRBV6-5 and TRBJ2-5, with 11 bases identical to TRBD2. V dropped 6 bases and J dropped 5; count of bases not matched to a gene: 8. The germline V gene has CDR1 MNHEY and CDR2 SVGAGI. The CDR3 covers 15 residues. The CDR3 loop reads CASRHVAGGKETQYF. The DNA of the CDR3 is TGTGCCAGCAGGCATGTAGCGGGAGGGAAGGAGACCCAGTACTTC.

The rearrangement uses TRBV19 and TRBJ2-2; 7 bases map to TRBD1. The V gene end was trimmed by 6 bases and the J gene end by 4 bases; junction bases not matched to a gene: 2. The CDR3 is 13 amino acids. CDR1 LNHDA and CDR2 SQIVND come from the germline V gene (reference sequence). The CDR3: CASRRQGTGELFF. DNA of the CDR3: TGTGCCAGTAGGCGACAGGGCACCGGGGAGCTGTTTTTT.

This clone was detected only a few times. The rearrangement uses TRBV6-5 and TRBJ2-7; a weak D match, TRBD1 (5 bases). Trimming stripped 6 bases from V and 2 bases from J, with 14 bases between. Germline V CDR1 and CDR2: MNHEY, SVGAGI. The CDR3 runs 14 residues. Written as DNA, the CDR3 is TGTGCCAGCAGCGCCTCCACAGGAACCTACGAGCAGTACTTC. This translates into CASSASTGTYEQYF.